These T cell receptor beta chains were read from a single sample in a study of the immune and genomic landscape of osteosarcoma. The repertoire was sequenced with immunoSEQ multiplex PCR; TCRdb's copy has only in-frame clones and lacks some. This table has about 410 clones, 80% appearing once. The sequencing input was metastatic tumor tissue from the lung. Receptors were obtained from a man aged 35 to 55 with osteosarcoma. CDR3s include the opening cysteine and the closing phenylalanine or tryptophan. The order of the fields is D gene, CDR3 length, clone size, V gene, J gene, CDR3 DNA, CDR3 protein. D genes are given only for firm matches. Some rows have no size entry. The others give once, few or many, or a class for an expanded clone.

NA,14,NA,TRBV5-6,TRBJ2-3,TGTGCCAGCAGCTCCTGGGGCAACACAGATACGCAGTATTTT,CASSSWGNTDTQYF
NA,14,NA,TRBV5-6,TRBJ1-1,TGTGCCAGCAGCCGGTGGGGGGAAAACACTGAAGCTTTCTTT,CASSRWGENTEAFF
NA,13,NA,TRBV30,TRBJ1-5,TGTGCCGTCTCCGGGGGGCCCAGGCAGCCCCAGCATTTT,CAVSGGPRQPQHF
TRBD1,17,NA,TRBV7-2,TRBJ1-2,TGTGCCAGCAGCTTAGGGGCTGGGCGGGACAGGATCTATGGCTACACCTTC,CASSLGAGRDRIYGYTF
NA,12,NA,TRBV2,TRBJ1-1,TGTGCCAGCCGAACTCTAGGGGGTGAAGCTTTCTTT,CASRTLGGEAFF
NA,11,NA,TRBV19,TRBJ1-2,TGTGCCAGTAGTATAGGGTATGGCTACACCTTC,CASSIGYGYTF
TRBD1,14,NA,TRBV5-8,TRBJ1-1,TGTGCCAGCAGCCTGGGACAGTTGGGGGGATTTGCTTTCTTT,CASSLGQLGGFAFF
NA,18,once,TRBV25-1,TRBJ2-6,TGTGCCAGCAGTATGCCGTCAACTGGACAAAGTCGGGCCAACGTCCTGACTTTC,CASSMPSTGQSRANVLTF
NA,12,NA,TRBV19,TRBJ2-1,TGTGCCAGTAGTCGGCAAACCAATGAGCAGTTCTTC,CASSRQTNEQFF
TRBD1,17,NA,TRBV27,TRBJ1-2,TGTGCCAGCAGTTTTTACCCGGGACAGGGCTACAACTATGGCTACACCTTC,CASSFYPGQGYNYGYTF
NA,13,NA,TRBV6-4,TRBJ1-1,TGTGCCAGCAGCCCGGAAAGGGGCACTAAAGCTTTCTTT,CASSPERGTKAFF